This TCR beta chain was identified during a study of blood T cell repertoires in COVID-19. Study at large: COVID-19 samples from acute and convalescent phases originated in the United States, Italy and Spain. T cells, B-cell-depleted T cells, or PBMCs supplied cDNA or gDNA.

The assay was immunoSEQ multiplex PCR, and TCRdb's table has in-frame clones only and misses some. The data hold some 250,000 clones, with less than 90% observed a single time. This CDR3 is 13 amino acids long. V was clipped by 1 base and J by 4 bases, with 7 bases between them. The germline gives CDR1 SGHTA, CDR2 FQGNSA. The chain links TRBV7-2 to TRBJ2-5, with unresolved D. Sequencing used peripheral blood. The source of this sequence is a man aged 60 to 75 with acute or convalescent COVID-19. This CDR3 reads CASSLDRGETQYF. CDR3 nucleotides: TGTGCCAGCAGCTTAGACCGCGGAGAGACCCAGTACTTC.